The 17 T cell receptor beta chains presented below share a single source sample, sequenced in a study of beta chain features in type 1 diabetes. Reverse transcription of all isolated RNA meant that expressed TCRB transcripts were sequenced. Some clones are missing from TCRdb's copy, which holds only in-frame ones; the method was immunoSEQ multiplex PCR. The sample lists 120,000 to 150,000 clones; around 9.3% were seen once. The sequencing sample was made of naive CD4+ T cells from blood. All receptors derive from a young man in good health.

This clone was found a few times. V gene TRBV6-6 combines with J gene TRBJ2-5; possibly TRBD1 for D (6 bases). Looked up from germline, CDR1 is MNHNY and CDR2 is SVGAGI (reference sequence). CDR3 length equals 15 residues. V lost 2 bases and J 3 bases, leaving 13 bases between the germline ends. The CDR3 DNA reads TGTGCCAGCAGTTACGAGCTGGACAGTAAAGAGACCCAGTACTTC. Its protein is CASSYELDSKETQYF.

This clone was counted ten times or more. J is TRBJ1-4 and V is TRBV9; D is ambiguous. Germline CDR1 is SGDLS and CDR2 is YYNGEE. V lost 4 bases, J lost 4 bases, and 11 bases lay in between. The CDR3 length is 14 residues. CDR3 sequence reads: CASSRTGNNEKLFF. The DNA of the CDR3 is TGTGCCAGCAGCCGGACTGGGAATAATGAAAAACTGTTTTTT.

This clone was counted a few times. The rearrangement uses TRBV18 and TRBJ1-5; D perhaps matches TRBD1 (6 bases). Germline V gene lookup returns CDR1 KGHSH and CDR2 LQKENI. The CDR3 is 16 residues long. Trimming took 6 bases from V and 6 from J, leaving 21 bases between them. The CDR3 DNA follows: TGTGCCAGCTCCACGGTGGGGGGGGCGAAGGGTCAGCCCCAGCATTTT. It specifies CASSTVGGAKGQPQHF.

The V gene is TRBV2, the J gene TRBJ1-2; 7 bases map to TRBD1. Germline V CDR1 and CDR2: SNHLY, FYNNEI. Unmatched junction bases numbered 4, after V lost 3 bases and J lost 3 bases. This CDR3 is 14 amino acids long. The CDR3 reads CASSDNRGHYGYTF. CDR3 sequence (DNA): TGTGCCAGCAGTGACAACAGGGGTCACTATGGCTACACCTTC.

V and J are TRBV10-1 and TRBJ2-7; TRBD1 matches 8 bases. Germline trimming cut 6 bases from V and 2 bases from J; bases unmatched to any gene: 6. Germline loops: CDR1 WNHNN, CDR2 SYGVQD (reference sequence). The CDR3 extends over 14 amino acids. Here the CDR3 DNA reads TGCGCCAGCAGCACGGGACAGGCTCCCTACGAGCAGTACTTC. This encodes CASSTGQAPYEQYF.

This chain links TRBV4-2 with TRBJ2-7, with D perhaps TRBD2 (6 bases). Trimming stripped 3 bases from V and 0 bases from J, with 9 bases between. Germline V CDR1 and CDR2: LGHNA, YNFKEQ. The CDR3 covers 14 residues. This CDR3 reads CASSQGGLSYEQYF. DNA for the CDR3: TGTGCCAGCAGCCAGGGGGGACTCTCCTACGAGCAGTACTTC.

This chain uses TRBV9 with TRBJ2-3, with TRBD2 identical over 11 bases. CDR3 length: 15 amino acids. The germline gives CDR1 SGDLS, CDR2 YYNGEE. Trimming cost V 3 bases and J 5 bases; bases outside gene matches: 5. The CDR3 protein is CASSGLAGSEDTQYF. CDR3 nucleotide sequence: TGTGCCAGCAGCGGACTAGCGGGGTCCGAAGATACGCAGTATTTT.

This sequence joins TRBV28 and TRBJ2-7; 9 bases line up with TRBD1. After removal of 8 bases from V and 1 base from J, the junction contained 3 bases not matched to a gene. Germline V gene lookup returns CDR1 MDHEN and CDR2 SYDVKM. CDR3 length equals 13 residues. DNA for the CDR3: TGTGCCAGCCGGACAGGGGTGTCCTACGAGCAGTACTTC. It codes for CASRTGVSYEQYF.

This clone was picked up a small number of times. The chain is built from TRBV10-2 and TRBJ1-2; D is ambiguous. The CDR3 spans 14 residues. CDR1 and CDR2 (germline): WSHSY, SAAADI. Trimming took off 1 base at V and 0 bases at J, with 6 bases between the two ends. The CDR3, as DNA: TGCGCCAGCAGTGAGTTGCAGGCTAACTATGGCTACACCTTC. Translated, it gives CASSELQANYGYTF.

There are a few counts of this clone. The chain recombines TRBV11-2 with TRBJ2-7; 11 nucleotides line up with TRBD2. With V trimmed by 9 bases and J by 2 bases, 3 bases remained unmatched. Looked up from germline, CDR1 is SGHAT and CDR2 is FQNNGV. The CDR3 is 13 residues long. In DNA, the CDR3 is TGTGCCAGTCGACTAGCGGGGACCTACGAGCAGTACTTC. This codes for CASRLAGTYEQYF.

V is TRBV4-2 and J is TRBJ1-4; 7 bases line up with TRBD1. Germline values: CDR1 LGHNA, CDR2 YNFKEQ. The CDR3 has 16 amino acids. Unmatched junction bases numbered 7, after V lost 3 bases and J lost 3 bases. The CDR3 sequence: CASSQLSGQSNEKLFF. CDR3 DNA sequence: TGTGCCAGCAGCCAGCTCTCGGGACAGTCTAATGAAAAACTGTTTTTT.

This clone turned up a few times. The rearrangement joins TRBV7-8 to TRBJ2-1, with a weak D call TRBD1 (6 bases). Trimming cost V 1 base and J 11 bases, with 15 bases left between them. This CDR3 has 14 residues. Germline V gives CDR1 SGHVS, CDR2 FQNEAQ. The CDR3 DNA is TGTGCCAGCAGCTTAGGGCCGCAACAGGGAAAGCAGTTCTTC. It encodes CASSLGPQQGKQFF.

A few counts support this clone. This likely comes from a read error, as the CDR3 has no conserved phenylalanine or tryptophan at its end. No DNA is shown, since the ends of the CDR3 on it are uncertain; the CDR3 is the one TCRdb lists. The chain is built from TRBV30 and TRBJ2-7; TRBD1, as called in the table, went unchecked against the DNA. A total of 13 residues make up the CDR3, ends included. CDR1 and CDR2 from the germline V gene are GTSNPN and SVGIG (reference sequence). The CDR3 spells CAWSVGDWDRYEL.

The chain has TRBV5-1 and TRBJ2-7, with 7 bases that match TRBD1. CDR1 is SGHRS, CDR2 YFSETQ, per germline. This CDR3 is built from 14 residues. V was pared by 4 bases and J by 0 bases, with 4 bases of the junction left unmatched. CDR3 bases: TGCGCCAGCAGCCAAGGGACAGTCTCCTACGAGCAGTACTTC. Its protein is CASSQGTVSYEQYF.

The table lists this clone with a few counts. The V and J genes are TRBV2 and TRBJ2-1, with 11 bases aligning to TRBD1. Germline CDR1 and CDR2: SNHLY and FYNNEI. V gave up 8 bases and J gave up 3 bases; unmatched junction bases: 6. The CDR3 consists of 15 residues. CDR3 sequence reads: CASGRDRGGYNEQFF. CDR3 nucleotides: TGTGCCAGCGGAAGGGACAGGGGGGGCTACAATGAGCAGTTCTTC.

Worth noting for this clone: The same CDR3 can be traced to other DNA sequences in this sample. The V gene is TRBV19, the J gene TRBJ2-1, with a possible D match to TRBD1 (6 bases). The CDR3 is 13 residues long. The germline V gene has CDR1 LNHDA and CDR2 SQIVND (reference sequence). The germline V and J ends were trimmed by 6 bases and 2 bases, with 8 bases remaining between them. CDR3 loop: CASSSGAYNEQFF. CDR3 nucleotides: TGTGCCAGTAGCTCAGGGGCCTACAATGAGCAGTTCTTC.

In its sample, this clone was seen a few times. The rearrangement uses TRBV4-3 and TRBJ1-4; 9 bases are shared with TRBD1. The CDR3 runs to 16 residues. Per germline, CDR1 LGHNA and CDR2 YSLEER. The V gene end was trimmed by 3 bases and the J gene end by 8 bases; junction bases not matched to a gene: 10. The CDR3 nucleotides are TGCGCCAGCAGCCAGTCGGACAGGGGATCTTGGGAAAAACTGTTTTTT. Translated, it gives CASSQSDRGSWEKLFF.